This T cell receptor beta chain was captured by sequencing in a study of T cell responses to AZD1222 COVID-19 vaccine. Comments on this clone: Its antigen is unknown.

Study-wide findings and caveats: The study found vaccine-associated CD4 TCRs spanning spike, dominant at 160-218 and 743-854. At study baseline, merely six AZD1222 recipients were seropositive. Reports say nearly half of spike-specific TCRs go after unmutated variant regions. Increased Spike-specific TCR breadth and depth were observed after two AZD1222 doses.

The method was immunoSEQ multiplex PCR; TCRdb's version includes in-frame clones alone and lacks a portion of them. Here the sample spans 100,000 or so clones, 87% being singletons. V gave up 6 bases and J gave up 0 bases, with 20 bases separating them. Germline CDR1 and CDR2: MDHEN and SYDVKM. This CDR3 is 17 amino acids long. The receptor comes from an adult who received the AZD1222 COVID-19 vaccine. Sequenced material: peripheral blood, taken 28 days after the second AZD1222 dose. The chain joins TRBV28 to TRBJ1-2, with D possibly matching TRBD1 (6 bases). CDR3 DNA sequence: TGTGCCAGCAGAACCCCTGGGCCGGGACATGCTAACTATGGCTACACCTTC. Translation gives CASRTPGPGHANYGYTF.